One and the same sample provided the 25 T cell receptor beta chains below, sequenced in a study of T-cell memory formation after mild COVID-19. TCRdb reprocessed the 5' RACE reads via MiXCR and lists one record per CDR3 protein. The table includes around 190,000 distinct CDR3 sequences, 18% detected once. The specimen sequenced was PBMCs or a T cell subset sorted from them (not recorded which). The receptors derive from a man aged 18 to 30 who had mild COVID-19 (a few samples of this study predate the infection). Cell type and time point are not known.

The chain combines TRBV7-2 with TRBJ2-7; D gene uncertain. This CDR3 is built from 14 residues. Trimming removed 5 bases from V and 0 bases from J, with 11 bases in between. CDR1 and CDR2 (germline): SGHTA, FQGNSA. CDR3 nucleotide sequence: TGTGCCAGCAGCCTTATGGACGGCTCCTACGAGCAGTACTTC. This sequence encodes CASSLMDGSYEQYF.

The chain carries TRBV20-1 and TRBJ2-4, with 7 bases identical to TRBD1. CDR1 and CDR2 from the germline V gene are DFQATT and SNEGSKA (reference sequence). V shed 3 bases and J 8 bases; nucleotides not matched to a gene: 13. The CDR3 is 15 residues long. CDR3 DNA sequence: TGCAGTGCTAGGGAGCCAAGACAGGGTGATGACATTCAGTACTTC. Protein: CSAREPRQGDDIQYF.

The chain uses TRBV5-1 and TRBJ1-2; no clear D gene. The CDR3 runs 13 residues. CDR1 is SGHRS and CDR2 is YFSETQ in the germline V gene. Trimming cost V 1 base and J 8 bases, with 12 bases left between them. The CDR3 loop reads CASSLLGLEGYTF. The CDR3 DNA sequence: TGCGCCAGCAGCTTGCTGGGCCTAGAGGGCTACACCTTC.

This clonotype was picked up a small number of times. The chain combines TRBV6-2 or TRBV6-3 with TRBJ1-1; D is unresolved. Germline lookup yields CDR1 MNHEY and CDR2 SVGEGT. This CDR3 contains 15 residues. V was clipped by 5 bases and J by 5 bases, with 18 bases between them. The CDR3 is CASSRIPRGGTEAFF. In DNA, the CDR3 is TGTGCCAGCAGTCGCATCCCGCGGGGAGGAACTGAAGCTTTCTTT.

The chain carries TRBV7-2 and TRBJ1-1; no reliable D call. The CDR3 covers 14 residues. Germline V gene data show CDR1 as SGHTA and CDR2 as FQGNSA. V lost 5 bases and J 1 base, leaving 11 bases between the germline ends. In DNA, the CDR3 is TGTGCCAGCAGCCCAGACTGGGGGAACACTGAAGCTTTCTTT. Residues: CASSPDWGNTEAFF. Full variable domain (remainder filled in from reference TRBV7-2 and TRBJ1-1): GAGVSQSPSNKVTEKGKDVELRCDPISGHTALYWYRQSLGQGLEFLIYFQGNSAPDKSGLPSDRFSAERTGGSVSTLTIQRTQQEDSAVYLCASSPDWGNTEAFFGQGTRLTVV.

In its sample, this clonotype was seen a few times. The rearrangement uses TRBV5-5 and TRBJ1-5, with TRBD1 as a possible D gene (5 bases). CDR3 length: 13 residues. CDR1 is SGHKS, CDR2 YYEKEE, per germline (reference sequence). Between the trimmed V and J ends, which lost 0 bases and 6 bases, there was a span of 7 bases. CDR3 in DNA: TGTGCCAGCAGCTTGGCAGGGCCTCAGCCCCAGCATTTT. Encoded protein: CASSLAGPQPQHF.

The chain recombines TRBV9 with TRBJ1-6; D gene uncertain. The CDR3 is 13 residues long. Germline CDR1 SGDLS, CDR2 YYNGEE. V was pared by 3 bases and J by 9 bases, with 10 bases between. Here the CDR3 DNA reads TGTGCCAGCAGCGGTGAAGGTATTTCACCCCTCCACTTT. It yields the protein CASSGEGISPLHF.

V usage is TRBV5-8 and J usage is TRBJ1-5, with D perhaps matching TRBD1 (5 bases). CDR3 length equals 16 residues. Germline V gene lookup returns CDR1 SGHTS and CDR2 YDEGEE. The ends were cut back, 4 bases at V and 3 bases at J, with 17 bases in the middle. The CDR3: CASSQYAVGANQPQHF. The CDR3 nucleotides are TGTGCCAGCAGCCAATACGCCGTTGGGGCCAATCAGCCCCAGCATTTT.

This chain links TRBV4-2 with TRBJ2-3; 10 bases are a match to TRBD2. The J segment lost 10 bases and the V segment lost 1 base, leaving 5 bases of the junction unmatched. Germline V gene lookup returns CDR1 LGHNA and CDR2 YNFKEQ. The CDR3 loop spans 14 amino acids. CDR3 amino acids: CASSQAGTSVPQYF. The CDR3 DNA follows: TGTGCCAGCAGCCAAGCCGGGACTAGCGTTCCGCAGTATTTT.

This clonotype was recorded a few times. The chain combines TRBV6-5 with TRBJ2-3; the D gene is possibly TRBD1 (5 bases). Trimming took 0 bases from V and 4 from J, leaving 8 bases between them. Germline V CDR1 and CDR2: MNHEY, SVGAGI. The CDR3 consists of 14 residues. The CDR3 sequence: CASSYSDRSDTQYF. For the CDR3, the DNA is TGTGCCAGCAGTTACTCCGACAGATCAGATACGCAGTATTTT.

This clonotype has only a few counts. The V and J genes are TRBV28 and TRBJ1-4; 7 bases map to TRBD1. The CDR3 is 18 amino acids. With 5 bases clipped from V and 4 bases from J, the junction kept 16 bases outside the gene matches. Germline V gene sequence: CDR1 MDHEN, CDR2 SYDVKM. Here the CDR3 DNA reads TGTGCCAGCAGTCACCGAAGACAGGGCGCACGAATTAATGAAAAACTGTTTTTT. Its translation is CASSHRRQGARINEKLFF.

The chain carries TRBV6-2 or TRBV6-3 and TRBJ2-7, with 7 bases aligning to TRBD1. Per the germline V gene, CDR1 is MNHEY and CDR2 is SVGEGT. With 5 bases clipped from V and 0 bases from J, the junction kept 16 bases outside the gene matches. The CDR3 is 18 residues long. The CDR3 loop reads CASSPAPRDRFFSYEQYV. DNA of the CDR3: TGTGCCAGCAGTCCAGCGCCCCGGGACAGATTCTTCTCCTACGAGCAGTACGTC.

The rearrangement joins TRBV9 to TRBJ2-3; 9 bases agree with TRBD2. Per germline, CDR1 SGDLS and CDR2 YYNGEE. The CDR3 sequence is 19 residues long. J was trimmed by 4 bases and V by 1 base; bases with no gene match: 16. Written as DNA, the CDR3 is TGTGCCAGCAGCGTATCCCCCTCGCCGAGCGGGGGGATGGCAGATACGCAGTATTTT. It yields the protein CASSVSPSPSGGMADTQYF.

V gene TRBV11-2 combines with J gene TRBJ2-1; 8 bases fit TRBD2. Germline CDR1 reads SGHAT; CDR2 reads FQNNGV. The J segment lost 5 bases and the V segment lost 2 bases, leaving 5 bases of the junction unmatched. CDR3 length equals 15 residues. CDR3 sequence: CASSLRRGANNEQFF. CDR3 nucleotide sequence: TGTGCCAGCAGCTTAAGGCGGGGGGCAAACAATGAGCAGTTCTTC. The full variable domain, completed using reference TRBV11-2 and TRBJ2-1, is EAGVAQSPRYKIIEKRQSVAFWCNPISGHATLYWYQQILGQGPKLLIQFQNNGVVDDSQLPKDRFSAERLKGVDSTLKIQPAKLEDSAVYLCASSLRRGANNEQFFGPGTRLTVL.

The chain is built from TRBV7-2 and TRBJ2-3; D unresolved. Trimming removed 5 bases at V and 1 base at J, with 7 bases between. CDR3 length equals 13 residues. Germline V gene lookup returns CDR1 SGHTA and CDR2 FQGNSA. The CDR3 here is CASSMSGTDTQYF. The CDR3 DNA follows: TGTGCCAGCAGCATGTCGGGCACAGATACGCAGTATTTT.

This clonotype was found a few times. The chain combines TRBV7-6 with TRBJ1-1; TRBD1 aligns across 7 bases. CDR1 and CDR2 from the germline V gene are SGHVS and FNYEAQ. V was clipped by 5 bases and J by 1 base; unmatched bases: 4. The CDR3 has 14 amino acids. The CDR3 region is CASSVDRENTEAFF. CDR3 in DNA: TGTGCCAGCAGCGTAGACAGGGAGAACACTGAAGCTTTCTTT.

This clonotype has a handful of counts. The rearrangement links TRBV4-1 to TRBJ2-2; D may correspond to TRBD1 or TRBD2 (6 bases each). This CDR3 has 16 amino acids. CDR1 MGHRA and CDR2 YSYEKL come from the germline V gene. Trimming removed 0 bases at V and 5 bases at J, with 13 bases between. The CDR3 loop reads CASSQEPGARTGELFF. CDR3 nucleotides: TGCGCCAGCAGCCAAGAACCGGGGGCACGGACCGGGGAGCTGTTTTTT.

This clonotype was counted between two and nine times. The chain couples TRBV7-9 to TRBJ1-1; TRBD1 is a possible D gene (5 bases). The CDR3 contains 11 residues. Germline CDR1 and CDR2: SEHNR and FQNEAQ (reference sequence). The V gene lost 2 bases and the J gene lost 10 bases, with 8 bases spanning the gap. This CDR3 reads CASSLNGGAFF. The CDR3 region has the DNA TGTGCCAGCAGCTTAAACGGGGGAGCTTTCTTT.

The sample holds a few counts of this clonotype. V and J are TRBV27 and TRBJ1-1, with TRBD1 identical over 8 bases. This CDR3 is 16 amino acids long. Germline CDR1 MNHEY, CDR2 SMNVEV (reference sequence). Trimming cost V 4 bases and J 5 bases; bases outside gene matches: 12. As DNA, the CDR3 is TGTGCCAGCAGTTCCAGCCAGGGGGCCAGGGGGACTGAAGCTTTCTTT. This encodes CASSSSQGARGTEAFF.

This rearrangement joins TRBV28 to TRBJ2-3; 10 bases align to TRBD2. CDR3 length: 16 amino acids. CDR1 and CDR2 from the germline V gene are MDHEN and SYDVKM. Trimming removed 5 bases from V and 1 base from J; junction bases left unmatched: 6. For the CDR3, the DNA is TGTGCCAGCAGTCCCCAAGCGGGGGGGCGCACAGATACGCAGTATTTT. Protein: CASSPQAGGRTDTQYF.

V is TRBV5-1 and J is TRBJ2-5; a weak D match, TRBD1 (5 bases). The germline V gene encodes CDR1 SGHRS and CDR2 YFSETQ. The germline V and J ends were trimmed by 0 bases and 0 bases, with 15 bases remaining between them. The length of the CDR3 is 17 residues. CDR3 region: CASSLARVSVYQETQYF. Written as DNA, the CDR3 is TGCGCCAGCAGCTTGGCCAGGGTGTCAGTTTACCAAGAGACCCAGTACTTC.

The chain combines TRBV7-2 with TRBJ2-3, with 9 bases aligning to TRBD2. Germline values: CDR1 SGHTA, CDR2 FQGNSA. J was trimmed by 3 bases and V by 5 bases; bases with no gene match: 12. The CDR3 has 17 residues. This chain's CDR3 is CASSRGASSGGTDTQYF. Written as DNA, the CDR3 is TGTGCCAGCAGCCGGGGGGCATCCAGCGGGGGGACAGATACGCAGTATTTT.

This clonotype has only a few counts. The V gene is TRBV5-1, the J gene TRBJ2-3; maybe TRBD2 (6 bases). The CDR3 runs 15 residues. V lost 1 base, J lost 4 bases, and 13 bases lay in between. CDR1 is SGHRS, CDR2 YFSETQ, per germline. CDR3 in DNA: TGCGCCAGCAGCTTGTCGGGGGTGCCGCCAGATACGCAGTATTTT. Protein: CASSLSGVPPDTQYF.

This clonotype was seen repeatedly, ten times or more. This chain connects TRBV7-9 to TRBJ2-2; D not resolved. The CDR3 is 15 residues long. Germline V gene data show CDR1 as SEHNR and CDR2 as FQNEAQ (reference sequence). The V end was cut by 3 bases, the J end by 2 bases, with 10 bases between. CDR3 residues: CASSFSMINTGELFF. The CDR3 DNA follows: TGTGCCAGCAGCTTTAGTATGATCAACACCGGGGAGCTGTTTTTT.

The chain links TRBV9 to TRBJ1-4, with a possible D match to TRBD1 (5 bases). Trimming removed 2 bases at V and 7 bases at J, with 12 bases between. Germline V lookup: CDR1 SGDLS, CDR2 YYNGEE. The CDR3 covers 14 residues. CDR3 sequence (DNA): TGTGCCAGCAGCGTGGAGGGGAAGGGTGAAAAACTGTTTTTT. Translation: CASSVEGKGEKLFF.